This T cell receptor (beta chain) derives from a study of response to subunit inactivated influenza vaccine. TCRdb reprocessed the RT-PCR reads with MiXCR, giving one entry per CDR3 protein. The repertoire holds roughly 620,000 distinct CDR3 sequences, with about 10% as singletons. A few counts support this clonotype. Germline V gene sequence: CDR1 LNHNV, CDR2 YYDKDF (reference sequence). V gave up 6 bases and J gave up 1 base, with 21 bases separating them. This CDR3 has 17 amino acids. The sample also formed part of further work on T cells expressing NK-cell markers. From that report: It was by 5'RACE template switching with UMIs that TCR beta cDNA was made. According to the study, TCR beta repertoires originated from sorted CD3+CD56+NKG2C+, CD3+CD56+NKG2C- and CD3+CD56-NKG2C+ T cells. Of CD8+ T cells, about 1.0-7.5% belonged to dominant NKG2C+ clonotypes in five to seven donors. Where a few donors were concerned, these clonotypes also led the CD3+CD56-NKG2C+ fraction.

The source is a man aged 50 to 59 who received an inactivated influenza vaccine. The specimen was PBMCs from blood, collected on the day of vaccination. V gene TRBV15 combines with J gene TRBJ2-5; D is unresolved. The CDR3 is CATRKTPLNILQETQYF. CDR3 bases: TGTGCCACCAGAAAAACTCCCCTAAATATCCTCCAAGAGACCCAGTACTTC.